The rows below give T cell receptor beta chains drawn from one sample of a study of T cells in Graves' hyperthyroidism and ophthalmopathy. TCRdb re-called the multiplex PCR reads through MiXCR, storing one row per CDR3 protein. This table has some 570,000 distinct CDR3 sequences, 13% to 15% appearing once. Sequencing was done on a sample of blood. These receptor sequences come from a woman under 30 with Graves' ophthalmopathy. Both conserved end residues are part of each CDR3. A D gene is named only where the DNA matches it firmly. Some rows have no size entry. The others give once, few or many, or a class for an expanded clone.

J gene | clone size | D gene | V gene | CDR3 protein | CDR3 DNA
TRBJ1-3 | NA | TRBD1 | TRBV12-3/TRBV12-4 | CASSRPGGRGNTIYF | TGTGCCAGCAGTAGGCCAGGGGGCAGAGGAAACACCATATATTTT
TRBJ2-7 | NA | TRBD1 | TRBV6-5 | CASSYSRDRIYEQYF | TGTGCCAGCAGTTACTCGCGGGACAGGATCTACGAGCAGTACTTC
TRBJ2-1 | NA | NA | TRBV19 | CASSLPTPRIHQQFF | TGTGCCAGTAGTCTCCCTACCCCGCGTATTCACCAACAGTTCTTC
TRBJ2-7 | many | NA | TRBV28 | CASTQPRTSYEQYF | TGTGCCAGCACACAGCCGAGGACTTCCTACGAGCAGTACTTC
TRBJ1-1 | few | NA | TRBV19 | CASSIGQNTEAFF | TGTGCCAGTAGTATCGGACAGAACACTGAAGCTTTCTTT
TRBJ2-1 | few | NA | TRBV5-6 | CASSLSGGNAYNEQFF | TGTGCCAGCAGCTTGAGTGGCGGGAACGCCTACAATGAGCAGTTCTTC
TRBJ1-5 | many | TRBD1 | TRBV7-9 | CASSQGEEAGQPQHF | TGTGCCAGCAGCCAGGGGGAAGAGGCCGGTCAGCCCCAGCATTTT
TRBJ2-5 | many | NA | TRBV11-2 | CASSPSGWQTGETQYF | TGTGCCAGCAGCCCCTCTGGCTGGCAGACTGGAGAGACCCAGTACTTC
TRBJ2-6 | many | TRBD1 | TRBV10-3 | CAISAGTGGSTGTNVLTF | TGTGCCATCAGTGCCGGGACAGGGGGAAGTACGGGGACCAACGTCCTGACTTTC
TRBJ2-7 | many | NA | TRBV4-1 | CASSQVGGEQYF | TGCGCCAGCAGCCAAGTTGGGGGCGAGCAGTACTTC